Described below is a single T cell receptor beta chain sequence and its context. Its antigen remains undetermined. No base quality values were provided; no much bigger clone lies one nucleotide off. These data belong to a study of cytomegalovirus exposure and HLA in healthy donors (dated 2017 in TCRdb). Concerning the study at large: According to a later analysis, the approximately 130 validation repertoires were produced on the same platform as the roughly 600 repertoires of the first cohort. The study was designed to test whether signatures of past pathogen exposure could be identified by cataloging public T cell receptors. In addition to the first cohort of several hundred subjects, a separate validation cohort of approximately 130 different subjects was used. To predict cytomegalovirus infection status, the study combined high-throughput TCR immunosequencing, statistical association of individual TCRs with disease status, and machine learning. Results the study describes overall, beyond this receptor: A later analysis had no HLA typing for the validation cohort, so co-occurrence there was scored across all 110 or so repertoires. The study listed 150 to 200 TCR beta chains as associated with cytomegalovirus. In both the original and validation cohorts, the classifier was reported to diagnose cytomegalovirus status with high specificity and sensitivity. Across donors, most TCR sequences were observed very rarely, whereas some public TCRs were present in many individuals. According to the authors, the approach could potentially be generalized to other disease states and immunological phenotypes. In vitro tests confirmed that a few of the cytomegalovirus-associated TCR beta chains recognize cytomegalovirus antigens. In a later analysis, TCRs clustered in the first cohort were found to also tend to co-occur in the roughly 120 validation repertoires, with about 94% of cluster scores above 0.

Separate from the approximately 670-subject first cohort, the validation cohort of about 120 subjects was the group to which the donors belonged. Via the germline V gene, CDR1 is SGHRS and CDR2 YFSETQ. CDR3 length: 15 amino acids, cysteine to phenylalanine. CDR3 DNA is the only sequence kept; it has 45 bases, read in frame from the first base. Trimming leaves V shorter by 0 bases and J shorter by 7 bases, with the junction holding 4 bases beyond the gene matches. Libraries were constructed by the immunoSEQ multiplex PCR assay. Per the authors' processing: A statistical classification framework was built for diagnosing cytomegalovirus status from the catalog of TCR beta chain sequences. TCRdb re-hosts the immuneACCESS table, in-frame sequences only. Its copies lack some clones; in the studies checked, an unresolved V gene accounts for under half of them, and the cause for the rest is not known. V and J calls and clone size come straight from that table; D and trimming were deduced from the DNA. The sample records about 180,000 clones, just under 90% of which are singletons. The top ten clonotypes cover approximately 1.4% of the sample.

The TCR comes from a woman aged 30 to 39 in good health and CMV-seronegative. The chain is made from TRBV5-1 and TRBJ1-6, and TRBD1 matches 7 of the central bases. The sequenced sample was PBMCs. The encoded CDR3 is CASSLETGPNSPLHF. The DNA sequence is TGCGCCAGCAGCTTGGAGACAGGGCCGAATTCACCCCTCCACTTT.